One and the same sample provided the 24 T cell receptor beta chains below, sequenced in a study of blood T cells in healthy people across ages. Sample-barcoded 5' priming and a J-beta primer mix drove a second PCR of 7 to 11 cycles. TCRdb re-analysed the 5' RACE reads in MiXCR, keeping a single row per CDR3 protein. The table lists 700,000 to 850,000 distinct CDR3 sequences, about 37% of them singletons. Sequenced input: blood. These receptors were collected from a man between 18 and 35 years old in good health.

The chain carries TRBV7-2 and TRBJ1-2; 12 bases align to TRBD1. CDR3 length: 18 amino acids. Trimming at V came to 5 bases and at J to 2 bases, leaving 12 bases not matched to a gene. Germline CDR1 reads SGHTA; CDR2 reads FQGNSA. The CDR3, as DNA: TGTGCCAGCAGCCCCGGGGGGACAGGGGGCGTTTTGAACTATGGCTACACCTTC. As protein: CASSPGGTGGVLNYGYTF.

The chain carries TRBV14 and TRBJ1-1; D is possibly TRBD1 (6 bases). Trimming removed 4 bases from V and 4 bases from J, with 16 bases in between. The CDR3 loop spans 15 amino acids. Germline lookup yields CDR1 SGHDN and CDR2 FVKESK. CDR3 DNA sequence: TGTGCCAGCAGCCGAGGGGGGGACTTAGGCACTGAAGCTTTCTTT. This sequence encodes CASSRGGDLGTEAFF. The variable domain in full, with the rest retrieved from reference TRBV14 and TRBJ1-1, is EAGVTQFPSHSVIEKGQTVTLRCDPISGHDNLYWYRRVMGKEIKFLLHFVKESKQDESGMPNNRFLAERTGGTYSTLKVQPAELEDSGVYFCASSRGGDLGTEAFFGQGTRLTVV.

The count of this clonotype is one. Being one base from a much bigger clone, this may be a read error. The rearrangement joins TRBV12-3 or TRBV12-4 to TRBJ2-1; TRBD1 matches at 7 bases. There are 15 residues in the CDR3. V dropped 5 bases and J dropped 10; count of bases not matched to a gene: 14. The CDR3 reads CASSPQTGTVYEQFF. The DNA of the CDR3 is TGTGCCAGCAGTCCACAGACAGGGACGGTATACGAGCAGTTCTTC.

Details on this clonotype: A much larger clonotype is one base distant, so this may be a read error. This chain connects TRBV12-3 or TRBV12-4 to TRBJ2-7; D not resolved. The V and J ends lost 5 bases and 7 bases respectively, with 9 bases between them. The CDR3 has 11 amino acids. The CDR3 DNA is TGTGCCAGCAGTACCTGGTATGAGCAGTACTTC. It encodes CASSTWYEQYF.

The chain couples TRBV9 to TRBJ1-1, with 8 bases matching TRBD1. The length of the CDR3 is 15 residues. Germline V gives CDR1 SGDLS, CDR2 YYNGEE. The V gene end was trimmed by 0 bases and the J gene end by 4 bases; junction bases not matched to a gene: 5. CDR3 nucleotides: TGTGCCAGCAGCGTAGTAGGACAGGGAGCCACTGAAGCTTTCTTT. Amino acids: CASSVVGQGATEAFF. Filled out from reference TRBV9 and TRBJ1-1, the complete variable domain reads DSGVTQTPKHLITATGQRVTLRCSPRSGDLSVYWYQQSLDQGLQFLIQYYNGEERAKGNILERFSAQQFPDLHSELNLSSLELGDSALYFCASSVVGQGATEAFFGQGTRLTVV.

This clonotype was seen a few times. V gene TRBV6-2 or TRBV6-3 combines with J gene TRBJ2-1, with 8 positions matching TRBD2. Germline assignment: CDR1 MNHEY and CDR2 SVGEGT. J was trimmed by 5 bases and V by 2 bases; bases with no gene match: 8. The CDR3 is 16 residues long. The CDR3 here is CASSYRTAGGDNEQFF. The CDR3, as DNA: TGTGCCAGCAGTTACAGAACGGCGGGGGGAGACAATGAGCAGTTCTTC.

This clonotype was detected a few times. The genes are TRBV20-1 and TRBJ2-5; D unclear. CDR1 is DFQATT and CDR2 is SNEGSKA in the germline V gene (reference sequence). With 2 bases removed from V and 1 base from J, the gap between germline ends came to 5 bases. The CDR3 extends over 12 amino acids. The chain's CDR3 is CSARPPQETQYF. The CDR3 DNA reads TGCAGTGCTAGACCCCCCCAAGAGACCCAGTACTTC.

This clonotype appeared a few times. This rearrangement joins TRBV11-1 to TRBJ2-1; D perhaps matches TRBD1 (6 bases). The CDR3 is 15 amino acids. Trimming shortened V by 0 bases and J by 6 bases, and 12 bases separated the two germline ends. Germline V gene lookup returns CDR1 SGHAT and CDR2 FQDESV (reference sequence). CDR3 protein: CASSLAGRGSNEQFF. CDR3 in DNA: TGTGCCAGCAGCTTAGCCGGAAGGGGGAGCAATGAGCAGTTCTTC.

This clonotype was observed many times. This chain connects TRBV10-3 to TRBJ1-2; D unclear. Germline CDR1 reads ENHRY; CDR2 reads SYGVKD. The CDR3 sequence is 12 residues long. Trimming shortened V by 10 bases and J by 7 bases, and 16 bases separated the two germline ends. Here the CDR3 reads CASTDLRSGYTF. The CDR3, as DNA: TGTGCCAGTACAGACCTCCGCAGTGGCTACACCTTC.

This sequence joins TRBV6-5 and TRBJ1-3, with D unclear. Germline V gene lookup returns CDR1 MNHEY and CDR2 SVGAGI. The CDR3 loop spans 15 amino acids. V lost 0 bases to trimming and J lost 5 bases, with 11 bases between them. CDR3 residues: CASSYSGGSRNTIYF. For the CDR3, the DNA is TGTGCCAGCAGTTACTCGGGCGGAAGCAGAAACACCATATATTTT.

This clonotype was seen a single time. The chain carries TRBV12-3 or TRBV12-4 and TRBJ1-4; D might be TRBD1 (5 bases). Deletions cut 5 bases from V and 7 bases from J, with 14 bases between. The CDR3 loop spans 14 amino acids. This chain's CDR3 is CASSLQTEAEKLFF. The CDR3 DNA is TGTGCCAGCAGTCTGCAGACAGAGGCTGAAAAACTGTTTTTT.

Regarding this clonotype: Possible read error: a much larger clone is one base away. The chain couples TRBV20-1 to TRBJ2-5, with TRBD1 as a possible D gene (6 bases). Germline V CDR1 and CDR2: DFQATT, SNEGSKA (reference sequence). The CDR3 runs 14 residues. V was pared by 5 bases and J by 11 bases, with 24 bases between. CDR3 sequence: CSALPGALPYGQYF. For the CDR3, the DNA is TGCAGTGCTTTACCAGGGGCCCTTCCCTACGGGCAGTACTTC.

CDR3 loop: CASSDPGQSYGYTF. CDR3 sequence (DNA): TGTGCCAGCAGTGATCCGGGACAAAGCTATGGCTACACCTTC. The chain employs TRBV6-2 or TRBV6-3 and TRBJ1-2, with D maybe TRBD1 (6 bases). Germline assignment: CDR1 MNHEY and CDR2 SVGEGT. V gave up 5 bases and J gave up 4 bases, with 14 bases separating them. This CDR3 has 14 amino acids.

Regarding this clonotype: At one end, the junction sequence differs from germline, possibly due to a read error. The genes are TRBV7-9 and TRBJ2-1; D ambiguous. The CDR3 has 13 residues. Germline V gene lookup returns CDR1 SEHNR and CDR2 FQNEAQ (reference sequence). In nucleotides, the CDR3 is TGTGCCAGCAGCTTTCTGCAACACAGTGAGCAGTTCTTT. It is translated as CASSFLQHSEQFF.

Note on this clonotype: Mismatch with germline at one junction end may stem from a read error. This CDR3 reads CSSLVTGEYEQYF. Written as DNA, the CDR3 is TGCAGCAGCTTAGTTACAGGGGAGTACGAGCAGTACTTC. The chain couples TRBV7-8 to TRBJ2-5; 7 nucleotides match TRBD1. The J call may be mistaken, given a closer DNA end match to TRBJ2-7. Germline V gene data show CDR1 as SGHVS and CDR2 as FQNEAQ. CDR3 size: 13 residues.

This clonotype has more than one count but fewer than ten. The chain recombines TRBV2 with TRBJ2-3; D might be TRBD2 (5 bases). This CDR3 has 15 residues. Germline values: CDR1 SNHLY, CDR2 FYNNEI. Trimming took off 3 bases at V and 5 bases at J, with 15 bases between the two ends. CDR3 protein: CASSDPDQLGDTQYF. The CDR3 bases are TGTGCCAGCAGTGACCCGGACCAACTAGGAGATACGCAGTATTTT.

This chain joins TRBV15 and TRBJ2-4; D is perhaps TRBD2 (6 bases). V gave up 0 bases and J gave up 13 bases, with 22 bases separating them. The V gene's germline CDR1 is LNHNV and CDR2 YYDKDF (reference sequence). The CDR3 loop spans 16 amino acids. The CDR3 region is CATSRDMGSGEIVQYF. The CDR3 coding sequence is TGTGCCACCAGCAGAGATATGGGGTCGGGGGAAATCGTGCAGTACTTC.

This chain connects TRBV12-3 or TRBV12-4 to TRBJ2-6; the match to TRBD1 covers 11 bases. The CDR3 contains 17 residues. V trimming: 4 bases; J trimming: 1 base; junction bases outside the gene matches: 3. The CDR3: CASSSGTGGSGANVLTF. CDR3 in DNA: TGTGCCAGCAGTTCCGGGACAGGGGGGTCTGGGGCCAACGTCCTGACTTTC.

The chain couples TRBV9 to TRBJ1-1; unclear D gene. Germline V gene data show CDR1 as SGDLS and CDR2 as YYNGEE. The length of the CDR3 is 14 residues. The germline V and J ends were trimmed by 0 bases and 0 bases, with 6 bases remaining between them. CDR3 loop: CASSVAEMNTEAFF. The CDR3 coding sequence is TGTGCCAGCAGCGTAGCAGAAATGAACACTGAAGCTTTCTTT.

This clonotype was detected only a few times. The V gene is TRBV15, the J gene TRBJ2-1, with 8 bases aligning to TRBD1. V lost 0 bases and J lost 4; bases outside the gene matches: 2. CDR1 LNHNV and CDR2 YYDKDF come from the germline V gene (reference sequence). The length of the CDR3 is 15 residues. This chain's CDR3 is CATSREDRVYNEQFF. Written as DNA, the CDR3 is TGTGCCACCAGCAGAGAGGACAGGGTATACAATGAGCAGTTCTTC. Looking up the rest from reference TRBV15 and TRBJ2-1 gives the full variable domain: DAMVIQNPRYQVTQFGKPVTLSCSQTLNHNVMYWYQQKSSQAPKLLFHYYDKDFNNEADTPDNFQSRRPNTSFCFLDIRSPGLGDTAMYLCATSREDRVYNEQFFGPGTRLTVL.

Concerning this clonotype: One junction end does not reproduce the germline sequence, and a read error may be involved. The chain combines TRBV24-1 with TRBJ2-5; maybe TRBD1 (7 bases). The CDR3 consists of 15 residues. Germline CDR1 reads KGHDR; CDR2 reads SFDVKD. DNA for the CDR3: TGTGCCACTAGTGCCGGAGGGACAGCTCAAGCGACCCAGTACTTC. It yields the protein CATSAGGTAQATQYF.

This clonotype was counted at least ten times. An end of the junction differs from the germline gene, which may be a read error. The CDR3 region has the DNA TGTGCCAGCAGTTTGGTTCGGGAGCAGTTCTTC. It is translated as CASSLVREQFF. The gene calls are TRBV5-6 and TRBJ2-1; D is unresolved. Germline CDR1 reads SGHDT; CDR2 reads YYEEEE. The CDR3 is 11 amino acids.

The chain links TRBV4-3 to TRBJ2-7, with D unresolved. Germline V gene data show CDR1 as LGHNA and CDR2 as YSLEER. Between the trimmed V and J ends, which lost 0 bases and 5 bases, there was a span of 14 bases. The CDR3 is 15 amino acids. CDR3 nucleotides: TGCGCCAGCAGCCAAGATCACCTGGTCCGCCACGAGCAGTACTTC. Its protein is CASSQDHLVRHEQYF.

This clonotype was observed a few times. J is TRBJ1-2 and V is TRBV12-3 or TRBV12-4; 7 positions agree with TRBD1. CDR3 size: 15 residues. V was pared by 4 bases and J by 5 bases, with 10 bases of the junction left unmatched. CDR3 in DNA: TGTGCCAGCAGTTCCCAGGACAGGCGGGCGTATGGCTACACCTTC. Translating gives CASSSQDRRAYGYTF.